This record looks at one T cell receptor beta chain sequence and its context. Its antigen is currently unknown. The record originates from a study of T cell responses to AZD1222 COVID-19 vaccine. Study-level information: Samples with a second dose at about 4 or about 12 weeks were pooled together. Findings and limits, study-wide: Repertoires were obtained only post-peak T cell response. Among the donors, most were white British and more were female, and clonal diversity was possibly underestimated.

Germline V gene sequence: CDR1 LNHDA, CDR2 SQIVND (reference sequence). The CDR3 has 13 amino acids. Trimming shortened V by 1 base and J by 2 bases, and 4 bases separated the two germline ends. Libraries were prepared by immunoSEQ multiplex PCR; TCRdb keeps only in-frame clonotypes and omits some of them. This table has fewer than 200,000 clones, approximately 90% appearing once. The sequencing here drew on peripheral blood, taken on day 0 of AZD1222 vaccination. The chain recombines TRBV19 with TRBJ2-3; D unclear. The origin of this receptor is an adult in good health. CDR3 in amino acids: CASSIATTDTQYF. The CDR3, as DNA: TGTGCCAGTAGTATAGCTACCACAGATACGCAGTATTTT.